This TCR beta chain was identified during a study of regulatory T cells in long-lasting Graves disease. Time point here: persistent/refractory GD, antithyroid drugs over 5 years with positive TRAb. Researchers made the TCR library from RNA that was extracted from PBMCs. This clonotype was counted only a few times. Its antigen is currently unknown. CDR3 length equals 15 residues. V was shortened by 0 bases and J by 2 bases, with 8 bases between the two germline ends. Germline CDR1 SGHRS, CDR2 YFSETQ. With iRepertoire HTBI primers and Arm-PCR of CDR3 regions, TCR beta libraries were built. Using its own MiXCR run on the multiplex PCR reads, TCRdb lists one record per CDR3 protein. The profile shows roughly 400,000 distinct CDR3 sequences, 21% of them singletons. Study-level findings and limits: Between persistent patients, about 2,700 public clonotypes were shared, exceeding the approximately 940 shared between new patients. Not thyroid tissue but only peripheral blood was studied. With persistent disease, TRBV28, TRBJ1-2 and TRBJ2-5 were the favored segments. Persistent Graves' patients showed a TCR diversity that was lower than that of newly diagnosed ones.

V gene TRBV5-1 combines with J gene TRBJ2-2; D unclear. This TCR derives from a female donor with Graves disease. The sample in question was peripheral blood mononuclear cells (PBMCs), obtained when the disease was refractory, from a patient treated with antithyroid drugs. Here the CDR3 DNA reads TGCGCCAGCAGCTTGGAGAGCAGTAACACCGGGGAGCTGTTTTTT. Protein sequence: CASSLESSNTGELFF.